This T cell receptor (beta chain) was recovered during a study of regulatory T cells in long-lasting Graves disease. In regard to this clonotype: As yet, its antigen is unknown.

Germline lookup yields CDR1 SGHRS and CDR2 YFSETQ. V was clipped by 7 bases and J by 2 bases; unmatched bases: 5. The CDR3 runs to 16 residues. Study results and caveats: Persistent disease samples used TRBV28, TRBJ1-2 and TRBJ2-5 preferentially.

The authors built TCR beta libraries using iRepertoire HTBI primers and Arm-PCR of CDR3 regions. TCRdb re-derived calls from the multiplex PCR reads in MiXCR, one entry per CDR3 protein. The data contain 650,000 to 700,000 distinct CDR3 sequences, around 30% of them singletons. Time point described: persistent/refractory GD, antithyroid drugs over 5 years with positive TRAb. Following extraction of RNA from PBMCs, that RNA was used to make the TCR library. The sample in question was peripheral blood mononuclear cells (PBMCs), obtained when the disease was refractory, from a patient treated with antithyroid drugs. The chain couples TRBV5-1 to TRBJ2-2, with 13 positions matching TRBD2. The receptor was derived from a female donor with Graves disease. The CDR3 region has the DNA TGCGCCAGCGGAGGGACTAGCGGGGCCAACACCGGGGAGCTGTTTTTT. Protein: CASGGTSGANTGELFF.